The 13 T cell receptor beta chains presented below share a single source sample, sequenced in a study of shared clonotypes between healthy human individuals. Assay used: immunoSEQ multiplex PCR; TCRdb lists only in-frame clones, some missing. Found here are about 1 million clones, 65% to 75% of them singletons; the top ten hold 1.5%. The sequenced sample consisted of memory CD4+ T cells sorted from blood. Subset defined: CD45RA-negative fraction. The receptor set was obtained from a man aged 18 to 29 in good health.

The CDR3 loop is CASRGQQETQYF. DNA of the CDR3: TGTGCCAGCAGAGGACAGCAAGAGACCCAGTACTTC. The V call is TRBV2, the J call TRBJ2-5; maybe TRBD1 (6 bases). This CDR3 region has 12 residues. Germline V gene lookup returns CDR1 SNHLY and CDR2 FYNNEI. Deletions cut 6 bases from V and 2 bases from J, with 7 bases between.

The sample holds a few counts of this clone. The chain links TRBV7-9 to TRBJ2-7, with 8 bases matching TRBD1. This CDR3 contains 15 residues. J was trimmed by 4 bases and V by 2 bases; bases with no gene match: 7. Per germline, CDR1 SEHNR and CDR2 FQNEAQ (reference sequence). CDR3 in amino acids: CASSLTAGGMYEQYF. The CDR3 nucleotides read TGTGCCAGCAGCTTAACGGCAGGGGGCATGTACGAGCAGTACTTC.

The chain recombines TRBV7-9 with TRBJ2-3; a weak D match, TRBD2 (7 bases). With 5 bases removed from V and 5 bases from J, the gap between germline ends came to 14 bases. Per the germline V gene, CDR1 is SEHNR and CDR2 is FQNEAQ (reference sequence). CDR3 length equals 14 residues. CDR3 bases: TGTGCCAGCAGCCGATCTAGGGGGGGAGATACGCAGTATTTT. The encoded protein is CASSRSRGGDTQYF.

The rearrangement links TRBV7-2 to TRBJ2-5, with no clear D. The ends were cut back, 5 bases at V and 5 bases at J, with 18 bases in the middle. Germline CDR1 reads SGHTA; CDR2 reads FQGNSA. The CDR3 sequence is 15 residues long. The CDR3 here is CASSTLGRGGETQYF. CDR3 coding DNA: TGTGCCAGCAGCACACTGGGCCGAGGTGGGGAGACCCAGTACTTC.

This clone was seen a handful of times. CDR3 amino acids: CASSLREDTEAFF. CDR3 nucleotides: TGCGCCAGCAGCTTGCGGGAGGACACTGAAGCTTTCTTT. The chain uses TRBV5-1 and TRBJ1-1; D not resolved. Trimming pared 1 base from V and 3 bases from J, leaving 7 bases between. The germline CDR1 and CDR2 sequences are SGHRS and YFSETQ. The CDR3 covers 13 residues.

This chain uses TRBV19 with TRBJ2-7, with 13 bases aligning to TRBD2. The germline gives CDR1 LNHDA, CDR2 SQIVND (reference sequence). The CDR3 sequence is 15 residues long. Trimming removed 6 bases from V and 5 bases from J; junction bases left unmatched: 7. CDR3 residues: CASSPRLAGGNEQYF. The CDR3 DNA follows: TGTGCCAGTAGCCCACGACTAGCGGGGGGCAACGAGCAGTACTTC.

This sequence joins TRBV30 and TRBJ2-7, with TRBD1 identical over 7 bases. The J segment lost 4 bases and the V segment lost 6 bases, leaving 6 bases of the junction unmatched. This CDR3 region has 12 residues. Germline V CDR1 and CDR2: GTSNPN, SVGIG (reference sequence). CDR3 amino acids: CACGATGYEQYF. The CDR3 coding sequence is TGTGCCTGCGGCGCGACAGGGTACGAGCAGTACTTC.

This clone was detected a few times. The chain is built from TRBV18 and TRBJ2-2; D is unresolved. This CDR3 has 14 amino acids. The germline V gene encodes CDR1 KGHSH and CDR2 LQKENI. V shed 3 bases and J shed 7 bases, with 12 bases lying between them. The CDR3 sequence is CASSPTVVGGELFF. CDR3 coding DNA: TGTGCCAGCTCACCCACTGTGGTCGGCGGGGAGCTGTTTTTT.

V usage is TRBV7-9 and J usage is TRBJ2-5; D gene ambiguous. The germline V gene encodes CDR1 SEHNR and CDR2 FQNEAQ (reference sequence). The V end lost 4 bases, the J end lost 0 bases, and 6 bases lay between the germline ends. This CDR3 spans 13 amino acids. This CDR3 reads CASSSAYQETQYF. CDR3 bases: TGTGCCAGCAGCTCGGCGTACCAAGAGACCCAGTACTTC.

This clone was seen only a few times. This chain connects TRBV7-8 to TRBJ2-2; D possibly corresponds to TRBD2 (6 bases). The CDR3 totals 14 residues. CDR1 is SGHVS and CDR2 is FQNEAQ in the germline V gene. V gave up 5 bases and J gave up 7 bases, with 14 bases separating them. As DNA, the CDR3 is TGTGCCAGCAGCCGGGACTCGACTCGCGGGGAGCTGTTTTTT. Its protein product is CASSRDSTRGELFF.

This clone was found a few times. The V and J genes are TRBV7-2 and TRBJ2-3, with TRBD2 matching 16 bases. V was pared by 2 bases and J by 7 bases, with 6 bases of the junction left unmatched. This CDR3 has 17 residues. The germline gives CDR1 SGHTA, CDR2 FQGNSA. CDR3 sequence reads: CASSLSGTSGGANTQYF. The CDR3 nucleotides read TGTGCCAGCAGCTTAAGCGGGACTAGCGGGGGGGCTAATACGCAGTATTTT. The full variable domain, in which reference TRBV7-2 and TRBJ2-3 provide the parts outside the CDR3, is GAGVSQSPSNKVTEKGKDVELRCDPISGHTALYWYRQSLGQGLEFLIYFQGNSAPDKSGLPSDRFSAERTGGSVSTLTIQRTQQEDSAVYLCASSLSGTSGGANTQYFGPGTRLTVL.

The rearrangement joins TRBV9 to TRBJ1-2; D gene unclear. In germline, CDR1 is SGDLS, CDR2 YYNGEE. This CDR3 has 14 amino acids. V lost 0 bases and J 2 bases, leaving 8 bases between the germline ends. CDR3 sequence: CASSVDDGNYGYTF. The CDR3 DNA sequence: TGTGCCAGCAGCGTAGACGACGGAAACTATGGCTACACCTTC.

This clone was observed a few times. This chain links TRBV5-5 with TRBJ1-4; TRBD1 might be the D (6 bases). The CDR3 contains 15 residues. Trimming took off 0 bases at V and 2 bases at J, with 8 bases between the two ends. CDR1 SGHKS and CDR2 YYEKEE come from the germline V gene (reference sequence). Here the CDR3 DNA reads TGTGCCAGCAGCTTGGATCAGGGGACTAATGAAAAACTGTTTTTT. Residues: CASSLDQGTNEKLFF.